This entry features one T cell receptor (beta chain) sequence. Antigen unknown. This record belongs to a study of cytotoxic CD8 clonotypes in ibrutinib-treated CLL. About the research overall: The group held roughly twelve relapsed/refractory and approximately 15 treatment-naive patients, with under 18 IGHV unmutated.

About 2 micrograms of genomic DNA from cryopreserved PBMCs went into TCR beta libraries. Clones were sequenced by immunoSEQ multiplex PCR, and TCRdb holds only the in-frame ones, with some missing. The table shows 250,000 to 350,000 clones, with roughly four fifths occurring only once. Study results and caveats: Rare overall, public clonotypes shrank or held steady under therapy. Upon ibrutinib response clonality rose, and upon progression it fell back toward baseline.

The CDR3 contains 17 residues. V lost 9 bases and J lost 2, with 26 bases in between. CDR1 and CDR2 (germline): LNHDA, SQIVND (reference sequence). Specimen: PBMCs, collected at disease progression, from a patient treated with ibrutinib. The chain couples TRBV19 to TRBJ2-7; D is possibly TRBD2 (6 bases). The TCR originated in a human donor with chronic lymphocytic leukemia. The CDR3 nucleotides are TGTGCCAGCCCCCGGGACTTCCTAAAAGGCGCCCCCTACGAGCAGTACTTC. It yields the protein CASPRDFLKGAPYEQYF.